This is a list of T cell receptor beta chains from one sample in a study of chemoradiotherapy in HPV16-positive cancers. The data were produced by immunoSEQ multiplex PCR, yet TCRdb's version contains in-frame clones alone and is incomplete. The sample holds roughly 25,000 clones, roughly 95% seen once. Sample collection occurred from a patient who underwent chemoradiotherapy. Receptors originate from a human donor with HPV-associated anogenital cancer. The CDR3 runs from the conserved cysteine through the conserved F or W. The order of the fields is J gene, D gene, V gene, CDR3 protein, CDR3 DNA. A D gene is named only where the DNA matches it firmly.

j_call: TRBJ2-2
d_call: .
v_call: TRBV12-5
cdr3_aa: CASGLTRPGGRGRLLGTGELFF
cdr3_nt: TGTGCTAGTGGTTTGACTCGTCCGGGGGGCAGGGGGCGTCTTCTGGGAACCGGGGAGCTGTTTTTT

j_call: TRBJ1-2
d_call: .
v_call: TRBV19
cdr3_aa: CASNAGKDYGYTF
cdr3_nt: TGTGCCAGTAATGCAGGGAAGGACTATGGCTACACCTTC

j_call: TRBJ1-3
d_call: .
v_call: TRBV9
cdr3_aa: CASSRGGNSGNTIYF
cdr3_nt: TGTGCCAGCAGTAGGGGGGGTAACTCTGGAAACACCATATATTTT

j_call: TRBJ1-1
d_call: .
v_call: TRBV28
cdr3_aa: CASRNRVGSNTEAFF
cdr3_nt: TGTGCCAGCAGGAACAGGGTCGGATCGAACACTGAAGCTTTCTTT

j_call: TRBJ2-1
d_call: .
v_call: TRBV5-5
cdr3_aa: CASSLVGESEQFF
cdr3_nt: TGTGCCAGCAGCTTGGTAGGGGAATCTGAGCAGTTCTTC

j_call: TRBJ1-1
d_call: .
v_call: TRBV15
cdr3_aa: CATSRGTAWNTEAFF
cdr3_nt: TGTGCCACCAGCAGAGGGACGGCCTGGAACACTGAAGCTTTCTTT

j_call: TRBJ1-3
d_call: TRBD1
v_call: TRBV28
cdr3_aa: CASSPTSGGGGNTIYF
cdr3_nt: TGTGCCAGCAGTCCGACCTCAGGGGGCGGTGGAAACACCATATATTTT

j_call: TRBJ2-5
d_call: .
v_call: TRBV7-7
cdr3_aa: CASSLAAADQETQYF
cdr3_nt: TGTGCCAGCAGCTTAGCGGCGGCCGACCAAGAGACCCAGTACTTC

j_call: TRBJ1-2
d_call: .
v_call: TRBV5-4
cdr3_aa: CASSFGTLGYGYTF
cdr3_nt: TGTGCCAGCAGCTTTGGCACTCTGGGCTATGGCTACACCTTC

j_call: TRBJ2-7
d_call: .
v_call: TRBV2
cdr3_aa: CASSEARDLQYF
cdr3_nt: TGTGCCAGCAGTGAAGCACGGGATTTGCAGTACTTC

j_call: TRBJ1-2
d_call: TRBD1
v_call: TRBV14
cdr3_aa: CASSPRQGYAYTF
cdr3_nt: TGTGCCAGCAGCCCGCGACAGGGCTATGCCTACACCTTC

j_call: TRBJ1-1
d_call: .
v_call: TRBV6-4
cdr3_aa: CASSEQGGTEAFF
cdr3_nt: TGTGCCAGCAGTGAACAGGGCGGGACTGAAGCTTTCTTT

j_call: TRBJ2-4
d_call: TRBD1
v_call: TRBV19
cdr3_aa: CASSKGQGGYIQYF
cdr3_nt: TGTGCCAGTAGTAAGGGACAGGGCGGGTACATTCAGTACTTC

j_call: TRBJ2-1
d_call: TRBD2
v_call: TRBV2
cdr3_aa: CASAWTSGSRYNEQFF
cdr3_nt: TGTGCCAGCGCGTGGACTAGCGGGAGTAGGTACAATGAGCAGTTCTTC

j_call: TRBJ1-1
d_call: .
v_call: TRBV2
cdr3_aa: CASSVEQLLTEAFF
cdr3_nt: TGTGCCAGCAGTGTAGAACAGTTACTCACTGAAGCTTTCTTT